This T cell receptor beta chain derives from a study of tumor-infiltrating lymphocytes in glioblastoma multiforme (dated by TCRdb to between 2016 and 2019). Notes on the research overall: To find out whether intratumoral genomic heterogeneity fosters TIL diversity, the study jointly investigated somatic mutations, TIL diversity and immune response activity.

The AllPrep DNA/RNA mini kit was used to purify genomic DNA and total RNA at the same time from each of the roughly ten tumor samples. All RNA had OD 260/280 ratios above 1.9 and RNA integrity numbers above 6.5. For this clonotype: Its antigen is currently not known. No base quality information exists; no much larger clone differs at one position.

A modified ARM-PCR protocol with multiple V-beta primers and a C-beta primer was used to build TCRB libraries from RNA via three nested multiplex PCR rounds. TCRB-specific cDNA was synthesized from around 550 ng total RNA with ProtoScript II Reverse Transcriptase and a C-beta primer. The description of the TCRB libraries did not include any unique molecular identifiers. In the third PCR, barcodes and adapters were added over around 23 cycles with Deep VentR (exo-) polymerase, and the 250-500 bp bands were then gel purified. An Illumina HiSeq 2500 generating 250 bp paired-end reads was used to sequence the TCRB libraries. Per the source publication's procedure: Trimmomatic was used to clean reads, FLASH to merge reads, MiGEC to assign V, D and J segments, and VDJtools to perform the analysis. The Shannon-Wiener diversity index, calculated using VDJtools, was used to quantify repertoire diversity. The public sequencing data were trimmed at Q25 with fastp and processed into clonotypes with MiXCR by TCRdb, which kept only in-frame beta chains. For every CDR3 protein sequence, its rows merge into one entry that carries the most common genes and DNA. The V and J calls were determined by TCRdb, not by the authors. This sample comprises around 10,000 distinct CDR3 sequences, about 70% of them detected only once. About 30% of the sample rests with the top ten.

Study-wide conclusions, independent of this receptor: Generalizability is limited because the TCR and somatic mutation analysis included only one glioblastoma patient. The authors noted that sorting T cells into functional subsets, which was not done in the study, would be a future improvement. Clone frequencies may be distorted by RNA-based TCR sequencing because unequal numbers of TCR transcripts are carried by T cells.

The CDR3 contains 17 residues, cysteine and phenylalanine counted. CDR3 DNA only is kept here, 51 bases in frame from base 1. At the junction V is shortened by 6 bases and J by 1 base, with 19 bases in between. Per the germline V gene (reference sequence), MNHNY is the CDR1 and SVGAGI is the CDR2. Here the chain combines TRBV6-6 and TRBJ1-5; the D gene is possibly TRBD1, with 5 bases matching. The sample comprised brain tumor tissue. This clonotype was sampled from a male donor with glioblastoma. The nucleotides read TGTGCCAGCAGGCCGTATCTGGACGGGGGAAGCAATCAGCCCCAGCATTTT. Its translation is CASRPYLDGGSNQPQHF.